Listed here are 32 T cell receptor beta chains from one sample, sequenced in a study of CD8+ T cells in alopecia areata. Reverse transcribed after extraction, RNA yielded cDNA as the sequencing template. Measured with immunoSEQ multiplex PCR; TCRdb has only the in-frame clones, and not every one. Here the sample spans roughly 250,000 clones, roughly two thirds being singletons. The sample in question was CD4+ T cells sorted from blood, obtained at week 0. The receptors here all came from a human donor with alopecia areata.

Only a few counts were recorded for this clone. The V gene is TRBV29-1, the J gene TRBJ1-1; D is undetermined. The CDR3 extends over 13 amino acids. The germline V gene has CDR1 SQVTM and CDR2 ANQGSEA. V was shortened by 1 base and J by 4 bases, with 10 bases between the two germline ends. CDR3 bases: TGCAGCGTTGAAGTCTCCAGCGGCACTGAAGCTTTCTTT. Its translation is CSVEVSSGTEAFF.

The chain employs TRBV29-1 and TRBJ2-1; tentatively, D is TRBD2 (5 bases). V lost 4 bases to trimming and J lost 2 bases, with 9 bases between them. The CDR3 loop spans 13 amino acids. Germline-derived CDR1 and CDR2 are SQVTM and ANQGSEA. The CDR3 DNA follows: TGCAGCGTTGCCAGCGGTGCCTACAATGAGCAGTTCTTC. Translating gives CSVASGAYNEQFF.

This clone has a handful of counts. The chain is built from TRBV4-1 and TRBJ2-5; 12 bases are a match to TRBD2. Germline V gives CDR1 MGHRA, CDR2 YSYEKL. Germline trimming cut 1 base from V and 5 bases from J; bases unmatched to any gene: 5. The CDR3 sequence is 16 residues long. The CDR3 sequence is CASSQVLAGGPETQYF. The DNA of the CDR3 is TGCGCCAGCAGCCAAGTTCTAGCGGGGGGGCCGGAGACCCAGTACTTC.

This chain links TRBV2 with TRBJ1-6, with D uncertain. This CDR3 is 12 amino acids long. From germline, CDR1 is SNHLY and CDR2 FYNNEI. V was pared by 8 bases and J by 6 bases, with 8 bases between. CDR3 in amino acids: CASGRANSPLHF. DNA for the CDR3: TGTGCCAGCGGGAGGGCTAATTCACCCCTCCACTTT.

The chain carries TRBV13 and TRBJ1-5; tentative D call: TRBD1 (5 bases). V shed 9 bases and J shed 4 bases, with 10 bases lying between them. CDR1 PRHDT and CDR2 FYEKMQ come from the germline V gene (reference sequence). There are 12 residues in the CDR3. The CDR3 here is CASPRVNQPQHF. The CDR3 bases are TGTGCCAGTCCCAGGGTAAATCAGCCCCAGCATTTT.

The chain has TRBV6-6 and TRBJ1-1; weak D call: TRBD1 (6 bases). CDR3 length: 14 amino acids. Germline V gene sequence: CDR1 MNHNY, CDR2 SVGAGI (reference sequence). V was trimmed by 2 bases and J by 0 bases, leaving 7 bases between them. Here the CDR3 reads CASSYGGVNTEAFF. CDR3 in DNA: TGTGCCAGCAGTTACGGGGGCGTGAACACTGAAGCTTTCTTT.

The CDR3 nucleotides read TGTGCCAGCTCACCCGGGACCTACAGCACAGATACGCAGTATTTT. Translated, it gives CASSPGTYSTDTQYF. The V call is TRBV18, the J call TRBJ2-3; tentatively, D is TRBD1 or TRBD2 (5 bases each). The CDR3 is made up of 15 amino acids. Per germline, CDR1 KGHSH and CDR2 LQKENI. The V end lost 3 bases, the J end lost 0 bases, and 10 bases lay between the germline ends.

The sample holds one count of this clone. The rearrangement links TRBV29-1 to TRBJ2-1; D is unclear. V was shortened by 4 bases and J by 8 bases, with 15 bases between the two germline ends. From germline, CDR1 is SQVTM and CDR2 ANQGSEA. The length of the CDR3 is 13 residues. The CDR3 DNA reads as TGCAGCGTTGTGGCCGACTGGTCTCATGAGCAGTTCTTC. Its protein is CSVVADWSHEQFF.

The gene calls are TRBV29-1 and TRBJ1-1; D remains ambiguous. The CDR3 is 12 amino acids. Trimming pared 7 bases from V and 1 base from J, leaving 10 bases between. Germline V gene sequence: CDR1 SQVTM, CDR2 ANQGSEA. The CDR3 DNA reads as TGCAGCGCAACGCAGGAGAACACTGAAGCTTTCTTT. As protein: CSATQENTEAFF.

This clone was observed a few times. The chain employs TRBV5-6 and TRBJ1-5; 7 nucleotides line up with TRBD1. With V trimmed by 4 bases and J by 9 bases, 13 bases remained unmatched. The CDR3 contains 15 residues. Germline V gene lookup returns CDR1 SGHDT and CDR2 YYEEEE. DNA for the CDR3: TGTGCCAGCAGCCGTCTTCGACAGGGCCCAGGGCCCCAGCATTTT. Translation gives CASSRLRQGPGPQHF.

This chain connects TRBV4-1 to TRBJ2-1, with D hard to call. CDR3 length: 13 amino acids. V gave up 0 bases and J gave up 10 bases, with 10 bases separating them. Germline assignment: CDR1 MGHRA and CDR2 YSYEKL. The CDR3 sequence: CASSQDSGREQFF. In DNA, the CDR3 is TGCGCCAGCAGCCAAGATTCGGGCAGGGAGCAGTTCTTC.

This clone has a handful of counts. The chain links TRBV7-2 to TRBJ2-1, with 10 bases aligning to TRBD1. CDR3 length: 15 amino acids. V dropped 3 bases and J dropped 8; count of bases not matched to a gene: 7. From germline, CDR1 is SGHTA and CDR2 FQGNSA. CDR3 bases: TGTGCCAGCAGCTTGGGGACAGGGGTAATATATGAGCAGTTCTTC. This sequence encodes CASSLGTGVIYEQFF.

The chain couples TRBV15 to TRBJ1-5; 8 bases line up with TRBD1. This CDR3 is built from 15 residues. Looked up from germline, CDR1 is LNHNV and CDR2 is YYDKDF (reference sequence). With V trimmed by 9 bases and J by 1 base, 8 bases remained unmatched. The CDR3 loop is CATGRDRISNQPQHF. In DNA, the CDR3 is TGTGCCACGGGTAGGGACAGGATAAGCAATCAGCCCCAGCATTTT. Using reference TRBV15 and TRBJ1-5 for the parts outside the CDR3, the full variable domain is DAMVIQNPRYQVTQFGKPVTLSCSQTLNHNVMYWYQQKSSQAPKLLFHYYDKDFNNEADTPDNFQSRRPNTSFCFLDIRSPGLGDTAMYLCATGRDRISNQPQHFGDGTRLSIL.

The V and J genes are TRBV29-1 and TRBJ1-2; tentative D call: TRBD1 (6 bases). The CDR3 extends over 13 amino acids. The germline gives CDR1 SQVTM, CDR2 ANQGSEA. Trimming left V 4 bases short and J 4 bases short, with 13 bases between. The CDR3: CSVARGSGYGYTF. The DNA of the CDR3 is TGCAGCGTTGCCAGGGGTTCCGGCTATGGCTACACCTTC. Variable domain in full (rest from reference TRBV29-1 and TRBJ1-2): SAVISQKPSRDICQRGTSLTIQCQVDSQVTMMFWYRQQPGQSLTLIATANQGSEATYESGFVIDKFPISRPNLTFSTLTVSNMSPEDSSIYLCSVARGSGYGYTFGSGTRLTVV.

This chain connects TRBV30 to TRBJ2-1, with 7 bases fitting TRBD2. This CDR3 is built from 12 residues. Trimming removed 7 bases from V and 6 bases from J; junction bases left unmatched: 6. CDR1 GTSNPN and CDR2 SVGIG come from the germline V gene (reference sequence). The CDR3 is CAYVRGFNEQFF. The CDR3, as DNA: TGTGCCTATGTGCGGGGGTTCAATGAGCAGTTCTTC.

This clone was seen more than once but under ten times. The rearrangement uses TRBV11-2 and TRBJ2-2; maybe TRBD1 (6 bases). Germline-derived CDR1 and CDR2 are SGHAT and FQNNGV. CDR3 size: 13 residues. V lost 5 bases and J lost 7, with 11 bases in between. The CDR3: CASSRTGFGELFF. In DNA, the CDR3 is TGTGCCAGCAGCCGCACAGGGTTCGGGGAGCTGTTTTTT. The variable domain in full, with the rest retrieved from reference TRBV11-2 and TRBJ2-2, is EAGVAQSPRYKIIEKRQSVAFWCNPISGHATLYWYQQILGQGPKLLIQFQNNGVVDDSQLPKDRFSAERLKGVDSTLKIQPAKLEDSAVYLCASSRTGFGELFFGEGSRLTVL.

This clone appeared a few times. The chain carries TRBV27 and TRBJ1-1; no reliable D call. This CDR3 contains 14 residues. Trimming shortened V by 5 bases and J by 1 base, and 11 bases separated the two germline ends. CDR1 is MNHEY and CDR2 is SMNVEV in the germline V gene (reference sequence). The DNA for the CDR3 is TGTGCCAGCAGTGCGGACCCCAAGAACACTGAAGCTTTCTTT. Residues: CASSADPKNTEAFF.

This clone appeared a single time. The rearrangement links TRBV29-1 to TRBJ1-5; D is uncertain. V shed 4 bases and J shed 0 bases, with 7 bases lying between them. The germline CDR1 and CDR2 sequences are SQVTM and ANQGSEA. This CDR3 is built from 13 residues. The CDR3: CSVGENSNQPQHF. The DNA of the CDR3 is TGCAGCGTTGGCGAGAATAGCAATCAGCCCCAGCATTTT.

The gene calls are TRBV30 and TRBJ2-2; D may correspond to TRBD1 or TRBD2 (6 bases each). CDR3 length: 13 residues. The ends were cut back, 7 bases at V and 2 bases at J, with 11 bases in the middle. The germline gives CDR1 GTSNPN, CDR2 SVGIG (reference sequence). Here the CDR3 DNA reads TGTGCCTCCCCGGGGGCCAACACCGGGGAGCTGTTTTTT. It encodes CASPGANTGELFF.

CDR3 in amino acids: CASSVTPSTDTQYF. DNA for the CDR3: TGTGCCAGCAGCGTAACTCCTAGCACAGATACGCAGTATTTT. The V call is TRBV9, the J call TRBJ2-3; D call uncertain. The CDR3 totals 14 residues. Germline V CDR1 and CDR2: SGDLS, YYNGEE. V lost 1 base and J 0 bases, leaving 6 bases between the germline ends.

The chain uses TRBV20-1 and TRBJ1-1; 8 nucleotides match TRBD1. The J segment lost 11 bases and the V segment lost 3 bases, leaving 5 bases of the junction unmatched. The CDR3 covers 11 residues. Germline V gene sequence: CDR1 DFQATT, CDR2 SNEGSKA (reference sequence). The CDR3 loop is CSARGTGDAFF. The DNA for the CDR3 is TGCAGTGCTAGGGGGACAGGTGATGCTTTCTTT.

V and J are TRBV5-4 and TRBJ1-6; 7 bases map to TRBD1. The CDR3 runs 15 residues. The germline gives CDR1 SGHNT, CDR2 YYREEE (reference sequence). The trim removed 3 bases at V and 7 bases at J, leaving 7 bases unmatched. This CDR3 is CASSSARGENSPLHF. In DNA, the CDR3 is TGTGCCAGCAGCTCCGCCAGGGGGGAAAATTCACCCCTCCACTTT.

V and J are TRBV9 and TRBJ2-1; D gene ambiguous. Trimming stripped 0 bases from V and 0 bases from J, with 7 bases between. The CDR3 totals 15 residues. Germline V lookup: CDR1 SGDLS, CDR2 YYNGEE. CDR3 loop: CASSVVGSSYNEQFF. In nucleotides, the CDR3 is TGTGCCAGCAGCGTAGTAGGTAGCTCCTACAATGAGCAGTTCTTC.

This chain joins TRBV11-2 and TRBJ2-7, with 11 nucleotides matching TRBD1. The CDR3 is 15 amino acids. The germline V gene encodes CDR1 SGHAT and CDR2 FQNNGV. Trimming at V came to 5 bases and at J to 6 bases, leaving 9 bases not matched to a gene. CDR3: CASSIGQGAFSEQYF. CDR3 nucleotides: TGTGCCAGCAGCATCGGACAGGGGGCTTTCAGCGAGCAGTACTTC.

The chain uses TRBV15 and TRBJ2-5; D is unclear. This CDR3 contains 15 residues. The germline V gene has CDR1 LNHNV and CDR2 YYDKDF (reference sequence). The V end was cut by 4 bases, the J end by 3 bases, with 15 bases between. The CDR3 nucleotides are TGTGCCACCAGCACTAGGGCAGGCCCTGAAGAGACCCAGTACTTC. This encodes CATSTRAGPEETQYF.

This chain uses TRBV5-4 with TRBJ2-1; 9 nucleotides line up with TRBD2. Germline lookup yields CDR1 SGHNT and CDR2 YYREEE (reference sequence). The V segment lost 5 bases and the J segment 14 bases; nucleotides outside the gene matches: 8. The CDR3 length is 12 residues. CDR3 in DNA: TGTGCCAGCAGTTCGCCTAGCGGGGTAAAGTTCTTC. It encodes CASSSPSGVKFF.

As concerns this clone: Other DNA sequences in the same sample also yield this CDR3. This chain links TRBV29-1 with TRBJ1-1; D remains unclear. Trimming took 2 bases from V and 0 from J, leaving 4 bases between them. CDR3 length: 12 residues. Germline values: CDR1 SQVTM, CDR2 ANQGSEA. CDR3 DNA sequence: TGCAGCGTTGAAAGGATGAACACTGAAGCTTTCTTT. The encoded protein is CSVERMNTEAFF.

The rearrangement links TRBV6-4 to TRBJ2-6; D unclear. Germline V lookup: CDR1 MRHNA, CDR2 SNTAGT. The CDR3 totals 13 residues. V was cut by 9 bases and J by 2 bases, with 8 bases left in between. The CDR3 spells CARMFTGANVLTF. CDR3 nucleotides: TGTGCCAGGATGTTCACTGGGGCCAACGTCCTGACTTTC.

V is TRBV30 and J is TRBJ1-4, with D maybe TRBD1 (5 bases). From germline, CDR1 is GTSNPN and CDR2 SVGIG (reference sequence). The CDR3 covers 13 residues. Trimming took 2 bases from V and 8 from J, leaving 12 bases between them. The CDR3 bases are TGTGCCTGGAGTACCAGGGTTAGGGAAAAACTGTTTTTT. The encoded protein is CAWSTRVREKLFF.

The sample holds a few counts of this clone. The chain joins TRBV5-4 to TRBJ2-1; D gene unclear. The CDR3 spans 13 residues. The V end lost 0 bases, the J end lost 3 bases, and 4 bases lay between the germline ends. The germline gives CDR1 SGHNT, CDR2 YYREEE (reference sequence). The CDR3 region is CASSLDSYNEQFF. CDR3 nucleotides: TGTGCCAGCAGCTTGGACAGCTACAATGAGCAGTTCTTC.

In its sample, this clone was seen a few times. The chain links TRBV13 to TRBJ2-7; 9 bases align to TRBD1. With 2 bases clipped from V and 6 bases from J, the junction kept 5 bases outside the gene matches. The CDR3 length is 14 residues. In germline, CDR1 is PRHDT, CDR2 FYEKMQ (reference sequence). The CDR3 here is CASSLRGQGGEQYF. DNA of the CDR3: TGTGCCAGCAGCTTACGGGGACAGGGCGGCGAGCAGTACTTC.

The CDR3 DNA reads as TGTGCCAGCAGTGAAGCGCGCCAGCCCCAGCATTTT. As protein: CASSEARQPQHF. The V gene is TRBV6-5, the J gene TRBJ1-5; D call uncertain. V shed 5 bases and J shed 7 bases, with 9 bases lying between them. Germline V CDR1 and CDR2: MNHEY, SVGAGI. This CDR3 region has 12 residues.